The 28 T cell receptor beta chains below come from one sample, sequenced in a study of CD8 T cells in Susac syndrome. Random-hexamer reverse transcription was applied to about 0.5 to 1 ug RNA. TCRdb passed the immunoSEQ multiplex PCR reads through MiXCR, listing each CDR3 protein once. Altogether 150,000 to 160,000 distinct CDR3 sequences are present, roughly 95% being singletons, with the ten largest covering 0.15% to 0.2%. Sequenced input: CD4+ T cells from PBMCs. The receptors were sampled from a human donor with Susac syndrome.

DNA for the CDR3: TGTGCCACCGTCGGGACAACTGGAAACACCATATATTTT. This sequence encodes CATVGTTGNTIYF. J is TRBJ1-3 and V is TRBV6-6; TRBD1 is a possible D gene (6 bases). The germline V and J ends were trimmed by 10 bases and 2 bases, with 12 bases remaining between them. This CDR3 spans 13 amino acids. Germline lookup yields CDR1 MNHNY and CDR2 SVGAGI (reference sequence).

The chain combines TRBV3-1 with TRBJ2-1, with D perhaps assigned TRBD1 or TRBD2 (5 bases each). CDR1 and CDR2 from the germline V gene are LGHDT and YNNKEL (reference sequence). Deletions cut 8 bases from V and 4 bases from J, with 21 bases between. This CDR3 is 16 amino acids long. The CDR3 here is CASAPPGTASYNEQFF. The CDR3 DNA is TGTGCCAGCGCTCCACCCGGGACCGCGTCGTACAATGAGCAGTTCTTC.

The CDR3 spells CASSFWSGGKETQYF. The CDR3 DNA sequence: TGTGCCAGCAGTTTCTGGAGCGGGGGGAAAGAGACCCAGTACTTC. V gene TRBV3-1 combines with J gene TRBJ2-5; 9 bases match TRBD2. Losses at the gene ends were 6 bases for V and 3 bases for J; bases not matched to a gene: 8. This CDR3 is built from 15 residues. Germline V gene data show CDR1 as LGHDT and CDR2 as YNNKEL (reference sequence).

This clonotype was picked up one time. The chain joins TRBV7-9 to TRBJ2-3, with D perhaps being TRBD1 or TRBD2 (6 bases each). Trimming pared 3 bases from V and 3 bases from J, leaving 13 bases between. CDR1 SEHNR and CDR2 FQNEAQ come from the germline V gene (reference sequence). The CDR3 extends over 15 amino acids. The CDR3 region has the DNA TGTGCCAGCAGCTTCGGAGGGGGACCAACAGATACGCAGTATTTT. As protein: CASSFGGGPTDTQYF.

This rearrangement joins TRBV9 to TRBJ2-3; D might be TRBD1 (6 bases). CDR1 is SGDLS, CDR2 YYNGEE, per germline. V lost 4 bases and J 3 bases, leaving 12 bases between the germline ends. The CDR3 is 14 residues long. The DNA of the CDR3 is TGTGCCAGCAGCCCGACAGGTTCTACAGATACGCAGTATTTT. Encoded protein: CASSPTGSTDTQYF.

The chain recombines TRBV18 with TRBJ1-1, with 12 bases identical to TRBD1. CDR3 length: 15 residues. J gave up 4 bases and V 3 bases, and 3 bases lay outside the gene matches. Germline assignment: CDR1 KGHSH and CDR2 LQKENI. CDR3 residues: CASSPGQGALTEAFF. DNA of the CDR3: TGTGCCAGCTCACCGGGACAGGGGGCCCTCACTGAAGCTTTCTTT.

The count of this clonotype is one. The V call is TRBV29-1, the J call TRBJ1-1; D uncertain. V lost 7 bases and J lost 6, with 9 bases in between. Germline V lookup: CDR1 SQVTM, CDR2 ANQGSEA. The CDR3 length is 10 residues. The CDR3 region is CSGADAEAFF. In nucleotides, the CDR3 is TGCAGCGGGGCCGACGCTGAAGCTTTCTTT.

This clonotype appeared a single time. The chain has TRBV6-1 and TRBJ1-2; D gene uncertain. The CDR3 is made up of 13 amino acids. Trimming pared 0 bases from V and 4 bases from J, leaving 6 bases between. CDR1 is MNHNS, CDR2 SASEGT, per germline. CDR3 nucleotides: TGTGCCAGCAGTGAAGCCCCCAGCTATGGCTACACCTTC. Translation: CASSEAPSYGYTF.

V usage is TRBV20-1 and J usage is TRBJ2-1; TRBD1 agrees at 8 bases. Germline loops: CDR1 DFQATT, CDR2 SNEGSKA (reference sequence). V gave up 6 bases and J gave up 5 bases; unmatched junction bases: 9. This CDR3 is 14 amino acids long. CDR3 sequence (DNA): TGCAGTGCGGACGACAGGGGACGGGACAATGAGCAGTTCTTC. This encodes CSADDRGRDNEQFF.

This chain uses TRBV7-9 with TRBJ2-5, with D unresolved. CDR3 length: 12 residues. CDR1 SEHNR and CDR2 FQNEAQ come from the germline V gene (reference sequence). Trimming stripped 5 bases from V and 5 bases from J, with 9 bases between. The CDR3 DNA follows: TGTGCCAGCAGCGTGGATTTGGAGACCCAGTACTTC. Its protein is CASSVDLETQYF.

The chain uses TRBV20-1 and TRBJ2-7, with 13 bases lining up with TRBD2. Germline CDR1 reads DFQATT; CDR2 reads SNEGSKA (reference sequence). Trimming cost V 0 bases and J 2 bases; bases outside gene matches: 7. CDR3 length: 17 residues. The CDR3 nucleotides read TGCAGTGCTAGAGATCTCCGACTAGCGGGGGGCCCCTACGAGCAGTACTTC. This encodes CSARDLRLAGGPYEQYF.

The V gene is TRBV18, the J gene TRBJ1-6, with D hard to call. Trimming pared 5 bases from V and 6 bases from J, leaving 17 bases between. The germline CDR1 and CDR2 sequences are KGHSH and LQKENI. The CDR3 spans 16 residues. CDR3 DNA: TGTGCCAGCTCAACGCGTCCAGCTGGGCGTAATTCACCCCTCCACTTT. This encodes CASSTRPAGRNSPLHF. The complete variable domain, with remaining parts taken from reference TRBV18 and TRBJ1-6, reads NAGVMQNPRHLVRRRGQEARLRCSPMKGHSHVYWYRQLPEEGLKFMVYLQKENIIDESGMPKERFSAEFPKEGPSILRIQQVVRGDSAAYFCASSTRPAGRNSPLHFGNGTRLTVT.

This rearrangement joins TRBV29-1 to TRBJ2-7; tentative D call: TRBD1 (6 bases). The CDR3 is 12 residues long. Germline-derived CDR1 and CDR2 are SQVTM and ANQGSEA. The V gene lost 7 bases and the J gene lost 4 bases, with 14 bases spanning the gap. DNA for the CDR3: TGCAGCGCGTGGGACACCTTATACGAGCAGTACTTC. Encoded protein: CSAWDTLYEQYF.

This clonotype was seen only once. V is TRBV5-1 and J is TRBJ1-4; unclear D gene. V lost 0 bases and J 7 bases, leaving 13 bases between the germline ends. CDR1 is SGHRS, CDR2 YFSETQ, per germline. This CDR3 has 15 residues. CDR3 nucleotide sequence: TGCGCCAGCAGCTTGGACGTATCAAGCGGTGAAAAACTGTTTTTT. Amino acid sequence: CASSLDVSSGEKLFF. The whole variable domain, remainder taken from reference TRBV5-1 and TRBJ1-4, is KAGVTQTPRYLIKTRGQQVTLSCSPISGHRSVSWYQQTPGQGLQFLFEYFSETQRNKGNFPGRFSGRQFSNSRSEMNVSTLELGDSALYLCASSLDVSSGEKLFFGSGTQLSVL.

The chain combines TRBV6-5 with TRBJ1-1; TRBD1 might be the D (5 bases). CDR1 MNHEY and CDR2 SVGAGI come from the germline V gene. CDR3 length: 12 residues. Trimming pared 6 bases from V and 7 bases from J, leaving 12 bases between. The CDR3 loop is CASSLRDLEAFF. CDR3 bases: TGTGCCAGCAGCCTTCGGGACCTTGAAGCTTTCTTT.

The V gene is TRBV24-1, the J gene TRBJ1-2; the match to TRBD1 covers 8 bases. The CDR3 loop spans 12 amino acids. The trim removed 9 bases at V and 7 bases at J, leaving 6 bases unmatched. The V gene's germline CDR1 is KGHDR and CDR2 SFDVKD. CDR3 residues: CATQGQGGGYTF. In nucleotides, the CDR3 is TGTGCCACCCAAGGACAGGGTGGTGGCTACACCTTC.

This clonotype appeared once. The CDR3 loop reads CSAHLNTEAFF. CDR3 sequence (DNA): TGCAGTGCCCACCTGAACACTGAAGCTTTCTTT. V usage is TRBV20-1 and J usage is TRBJ1-1; no clear D gene. The CDR3 contains 11 residues. V was shortened by 6 bases and J by 0 bases, with 5 bases between the two germline ends. Germline-derived CDR1 and CDR2 are DFQATT and SNEGSKA (reference sequence).

The CDR3 is CASSLGLSGANVLTF. The CDR3 coding sequence is TGTGCCAGCAGCTTAGGACTTTCGGGGGCCAACGTCCTGACTTTC. The gene calls are TRBV7-2 and TRBJ2-6; D remains unclear. Germline CDR1 reads SGHTA; CDR2 reads FQGNSA. Trimming removed 1 base at V and 4 bases at J, with 8 bases between. This CDR3 comprises 15 residues.

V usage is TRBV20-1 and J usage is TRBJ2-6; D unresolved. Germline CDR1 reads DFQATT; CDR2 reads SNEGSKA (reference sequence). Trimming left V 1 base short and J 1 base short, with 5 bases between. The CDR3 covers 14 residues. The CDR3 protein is CSARVGSGANVLTF. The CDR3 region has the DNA TGCAGTGCTAGAGTCGGGTCTGGGGCCAACGTCCTGACTTTC.

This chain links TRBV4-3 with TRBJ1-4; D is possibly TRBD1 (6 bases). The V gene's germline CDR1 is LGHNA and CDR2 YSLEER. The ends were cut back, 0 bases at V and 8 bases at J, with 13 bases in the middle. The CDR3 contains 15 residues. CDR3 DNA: TGCGCCAGCAGCCAAGATGGTGGACAGAGAGAAAAACTGTTTTTT. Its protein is CASSQDGGQREKLFF.

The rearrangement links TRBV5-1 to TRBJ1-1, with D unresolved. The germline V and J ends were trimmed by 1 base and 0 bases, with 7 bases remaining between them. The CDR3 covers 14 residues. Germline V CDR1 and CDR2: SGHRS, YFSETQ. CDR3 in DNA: TGCGCCAGCAGCTTGATAGCGATGAACACTGAAGCTTTCTTT. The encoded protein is CASSLIAMNTEAFF.

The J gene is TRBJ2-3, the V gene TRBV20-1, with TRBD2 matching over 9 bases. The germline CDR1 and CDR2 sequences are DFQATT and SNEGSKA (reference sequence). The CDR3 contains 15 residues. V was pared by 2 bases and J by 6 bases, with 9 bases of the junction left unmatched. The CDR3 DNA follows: TGCAGTGCTAGATTACCAGCGGGGGGAAGGGATACGCAGTATTTT. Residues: CSARLPAGGRDTQYF.

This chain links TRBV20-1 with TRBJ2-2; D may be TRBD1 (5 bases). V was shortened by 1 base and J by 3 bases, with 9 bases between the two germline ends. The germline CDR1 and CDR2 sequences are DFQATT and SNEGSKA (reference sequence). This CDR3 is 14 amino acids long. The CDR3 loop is CSARVDSHTGELFF. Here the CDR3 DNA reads TGCAGTGCTAGAGTTGACAGTCACACCGGGGAGCTGTTTTTT.

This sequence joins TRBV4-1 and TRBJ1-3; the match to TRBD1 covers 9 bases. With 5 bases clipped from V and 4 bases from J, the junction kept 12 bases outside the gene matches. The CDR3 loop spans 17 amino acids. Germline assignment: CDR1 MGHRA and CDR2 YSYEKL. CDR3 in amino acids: CASSFSTGGSSGNTIYF. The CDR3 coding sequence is TGCGCCAGCAGCTTTTCGACAGGGGGAAGTTCAGGAAACACCATATATTTT.

CDR3: CASATVASGYTF. CDR3 DNA sequence: TGTGCCAGTGCGACAGTTGCCTCTGGCTACACCTTC. This chain links TRBV19 with TRBJ1-2; a weak D match, TRBD1 (5 bases). CDR3 length: 12 residues. The germline V gene has CDR1 LNHDA and CDR2 SQIVND (reference sequence). V lost 8 bases and J lost 7, with 14 bases in between.

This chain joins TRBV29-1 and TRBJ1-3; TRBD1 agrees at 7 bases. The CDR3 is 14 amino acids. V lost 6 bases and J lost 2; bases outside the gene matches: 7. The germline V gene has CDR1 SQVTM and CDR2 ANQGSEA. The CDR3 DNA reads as TGCAGCGTCCACACAGGGGAGGCTGGAAACACCATATATTTT. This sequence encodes CSVHTGEAGNTIYF.

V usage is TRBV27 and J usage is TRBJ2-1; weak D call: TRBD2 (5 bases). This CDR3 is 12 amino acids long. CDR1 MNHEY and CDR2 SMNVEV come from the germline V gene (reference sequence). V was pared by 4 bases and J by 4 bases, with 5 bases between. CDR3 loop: CASSWEYNEQFF. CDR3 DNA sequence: TGTGCCAGCAGTTGGGAGTACAATGAGCAGTTCTTC.

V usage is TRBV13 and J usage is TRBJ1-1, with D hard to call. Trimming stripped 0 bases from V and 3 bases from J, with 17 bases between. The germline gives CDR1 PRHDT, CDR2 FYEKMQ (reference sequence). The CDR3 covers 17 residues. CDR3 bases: TGTGCCAGCAGCTTAGGCGGCAGTAAGGGCGGGGACACTGAAGCTTTCTTT. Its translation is CASSLGGSKGGDTEAFF. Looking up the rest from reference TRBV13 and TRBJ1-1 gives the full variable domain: AAGVIQSPRHLIKEKRETATLKCYPIPRHDTVYWYQQGPGQDPQFLISFYEKMQSDKGSIPDRFSAQQFSDYHSELNMSSLELGDSALYFCASSLGGSKGGDTEAFFGQGTRLTVV.